The 23 T cell receptor beta chains listed next were all sequenced from one sample in a study of T-cell reconstitution after alpha-beta-depleted transplantation in children. Molecular barcoding with unique molecular identifiers was used for the TCRbeta library. TCRdb independently ran MiXCR on the PCR reads; one entry per CDR3 protein. The sample lists approximately 500,000 distinct CDR3 sequences; 10% were seen once. The sample here was PBMCs, taken before TCRalphabeta/CD19-depleted stem cell transplant. All receptors derive from a child under 10 years old with inherited bone marrow failure, due to receive a stem cell transplant.

This clonotype was seen at least ten times. The chain uses TRBV7-9 and TRBJ2-3; 9 bases line up with TRBD2. Per the germline V gene, CDR1 is SEHNR and CDR2 is FQNEAQ (reference sequence). V dropped 5 bases and J dropped 3; count of bases not matched to a gene: 6. The CDR3 consists of 15 residues. CDR3 residues: CASSQASGMTDTQYF. DNA of the CDR3: TGTGCCAGCAGCCAAGCTAGCGGGATGACAGATACGCAGTATTTT.

For this clonotype: A much larger clone differs from this one at a single base, so this may be a read error. The chain couples TRBV20-1 to TRBJ2-1, with 8 bases aligning to TRBD2. The germline CDR1 and CDR2 sequences are DFQATT and SNEGSKA (reference sequence). This CDR3 contains 16 residues. The CDR3 nucleotides read TGCTGTGCTAGAGGGGTCAAGCGGGAGCCCTACAATGAGCAGTTCTTC. It encodes CCARGVKREPYNEQFF.

The J gene is TRBJ2-5, the V gene TRBV30; TRBD2 matches 14 bases. Germline CDR1 GTSNPN, CDR2 SVGIG (reference sequence). Trimming at V came to 3 bases and at J to 5 bases, leaving 8 bases not matched to a gene. The CDR3 sequence is 16 residues long. The CDR3 is CAWRGLAGATGETQYF. In DNA form, the CDR3 reads TGTGCCTGGAGGGGACTAGCGGGAGCGACGGGCGAGACCCAGTACTTC.

There are many counts of this clonotype. The chain combines TRBV5-1 with TRBJ2-7; 13 bases map to TRBD2. V shed 4 bases, J shed 0 bases, and the junction held 4 bases outside the gene matches. The germline V gene has CDR1 SGHRS and CDR2 YFSETQ. The length of the CDR3 is 16 residues. CDR3 in amino acids: CASSLGLAGFSYEQYF. CDR3 coding DNA: TGCGCCAGCAGCCTGGGACTAGCGGGGTTCTCCTACGAGCAGTACTTC.

At least ten counts were recorded for this clonotype. The chain links TRBV28 to TRBJ2-1; 8 bases agree with TRBD2. Losses at the gene ends were 2 bases for V and 3 bases for J; bases not matched to a gene: 3. From germline, CDR1 is MDHEN and CDR2 SYDVKM. The CDR3 is 15 amino acids. The CDR3 loop is CASSLKLADYNEQFF. In DNA, the CDR3 is TGTGCCAGCAGTTTAAAACTAGCGGACTACAATGAGCAGTTCTTC.

This clonotype was recorded many times. The chain carries TRBV20-1 and TRBJ2-1; 7 nucleotides agree with TRBD2. Looked up from germline, CDR1 is DFQATT and CDR2 is SNEGSKA (reference sequence). V lost 8 bases to trimming and J lost 6 bases; unmatched junction nucleotides: 19. There are 16 residues in the CDR3. CDR3 in DNA: TGCAGTCCCCATGGTTTAGCGGGCAGGAAATCCAATGAGCAGTTCTTC. This encodes CSPHGLAGRKSNEQFF.

V gene TRBV19 combines with J gene TRBJ1-5; D may be TRBD1 (5 bases). This CDR3 has 15 amino acids. Germline values: CDR1 LNHDA, CDR2 SQIVND (reference sequence). V shed 2 bases and J shed 0 bases, with 8 bases lying between them. CDR3 DNA: TGTGCCAGTAGTATACAGGGAACTAGCAATCAGCCCCAGCATTTT. It codes for CASSIQGTSNQPQHF.

This clonotype was picked up a small number of times. The CDR3 bases are TGCGCCAGCAGCCAAGGAAAATCGGAGTTCGAGACCCAGTACTTC. It specifies CASSQGKSEFETQYF. The J gene is TRBJ2-5, the V gene TRBV4-1; D is ambiguous. The CDR3 runs to 15 residues. Germline V gene lookup returns CDR1 MGHRA and CDR2 YSYEKL. Trimming cost V 1 base and J 5 bases, with 14 bases left between them.

This clonotype was observed many times. This chain links TRBV5-1 with TRBJ2-2, with 7 bases that match TRBD1. Looked up from germline, CDR1 is SGHRS and CDR2 is YFSETQ. This CDR3 is 15 amino acids long. V shed 4 bases, J shed 7 bases, and the junction held 10 bases outside the gene matches. CDR3 protein: CASSPKRGGGGELFF. DNA for the CDR3: TGCGCCAGCAGCCCCAAAAGAGGGGGCGGCGGGGAGCTGTTTTTT.

This clonotype was observed at least ten times. This chain connects TRBV29-1 to TRBJ2-7; D call uncertain. CDR1 SQVTM and CDR2 ANQGSEA come from the germline V gene. The V gene lost 4 bases and the J gene lost 2 bases, with 12 bases spanning the gap. The CDR3 loop spans 13 amino acids. The CDR3 coding sequence is TGCAGCGTTGTGGGAACCGTTACCTACGAGCAGTACTTC. Translation gives CSVVGTVTYEQYF.

V and J are TRBV5-4 and TRBJ2-3; D is perhaps TRBD2 (5 bases). From germline, CDR1 is SGHNT and CDR2 YYREEE (reference sequence). V was shortened by 0 bases and J by 4 bases, with 9 bases between the two germline ends. The CDR3 is 14 amino acids. The CDR3 region has the DNA TGTGCCAGCAGCTTGGTACTAGGTCCAGATACGCAGTATTTT. Its translation: CASSLVLGPDTQYF.

Many counts were recorded for this clonotype. This sequence joins TRBV12-3 or TRBV12-4 and TRBJ2-1; D is undetermined. V lost 6 bases, J lost 8 bases, and 14 bases lay in between. This CDR3 has 13 amino acids. The CDR3 spells CASRWAVSDEQFF. CDR3 DNA: TGTGCCAGCAGATGGGCAGTTTCGGATGAGCAGTTCTTC.

This clonotype came up many times. V gene TRBV25-1 combines with J gene TRBJ2-7; D may be TRBD1 (6 bases). The CDR3 loop spans 14 amino acids. Trimming removed 5 bases from V and 2 bases from J, with 13 bases in between. Germline-derived CDR1 and CDR2 are MGHDK and SYGVNS. The CDR3: CASSPQTGPYEQYF. CDR3 DNA: TGTGCCAGCAGTCCCCAGACAGGACCCTACGAGCAGTACTTC.

The sample holds many counts of this clonotype. This chain links TRBV12-3 or TRBV12-4 with TRBJ1-2, with 9 bases that match TRBD1. The CDR3 is made up of 11 amino acids. J was trimmed by 14 bases and V by 6 bases; bases with no gene match: 7. CDR3 in amino acids: CASRRTGAYTF. As DNA, the CDR3 is TGTGCCAGCAGGAGGACAGGGGCATATACCTTC.

This clonotype was picked up many times. The chain links TRBV6-1 to TRBJ2-5; D uncertain. The CDR3 spans 15 residues. CDR1 is MNHNS, CDR2 SASEGT, per germline. V lost 5 bases to trimming and J lost 8 bases, with 21 bases between them. The CDR3 here is CASSPVAISKRTQYF. CDR3 nucleotide sequence: TGTGCCAGCAGTCCCGTGGCGATATCCAAGAGAACCCAGTACTTC.

This clonotype was observed many times. This sequence joins TRBV27 and TRBJ2-4; the match to TRBD1 covers 9 bases. Germline V gene sequence: CDR1 MNHEY, CDR2 SMNVEV (reference sequence). The CDR3 consists of 13 residues. Trimming took 6 bases from V and 9 from J; bases not matched to a gene: 6. This CDR3 reads CASSFDRGGIQYF. In nucleotides, the CDR3 is TGTGCCAGCAGCTTCGACAGGGGGGGCATTCAGTACTTC.

This clonotype was observed at least ten times. Here the CDR3 DNA reads TGCAGCGTTGGAGGTCCAATGGCTGGCACAGATACGCAGTATTTT. Translated: CSVGGPMAGTDTQYF. The chain links TRBV29-1 to TRBJ2-3; D is uncertain. Germline CDR1 and CDR2: SQVTM and ANQGSEA. The CDR3 has 15 amino acids. V gave up 4 bases and J gave up 1 base, with 15 bases separating them.

This clonotype was found a few times. The chain links TRBV12-3 or TRBV12-4 to TRBJ2-2; 8 nucleotides line up with TRBD2. V was pared by 5 bases and J by 3 bases, with 2 bases of the junction left unmatched. This CDR3 region has 14 residues. CDR3 coding DNA: TGTGCCAGCAGTCCGGGACTAGACACCGGGGAGCTGTTTTTT. As protein: CASSPGLDTGELFF.

This clonotype was recorded at least ten times. This rearrangement joins TRBV4-1 to TRBJ2-3, with D unclear. The CDR3 contains 12 residues. V was clipped by 0 bases and J by 5 bases, with 3 bases between them. CDR1 MGHRA and CDR2 YSYEKL come from the germline V gene. CDR3 in amino acids: CASSQDLDTQYF. The CDR3 DNA follows: TGCGCCAGCAGCCAAGATTTAGATACGCAGTATTTT.

The chain combines TRBV27 with TRBJ2-7, with TRBD2 identical over 11 bases. The length of the CDR3 is 16 residues. The V and J ends lost 5 bases and 0 bases, in that order; junction bases with no gene match: 6. CDR1 and CDR2 from the germline V gene are MNHEY and SMNVEV (reference sequence). As DNA, the CDR3 is TGTGCCAGCAGTGTAAGACTAGCGGGAAGCTCCTACGAGCAGTACTTC. Protein sequence: CASSVRLAGSSYEQYF.

V usage is TRBV19 and J usage is TRBJ2-1; 9 nucleotides match TRBD2. Germline trimming cut 1 base from V and 5 bases from J; bases unmatched to any gene: 6. This CDR3 contains 16 residues. Germline V gene lookup returns CDR1 LNHDA and CDR2 SQIVND (reference sequence). CDR3: CASSIGGRAFNNEQFF. The CDR3 DNA reads TGTGCCAGTAGTATAGGCGGGAGGGCATTTAACAATGAGCAGTTCTTC.

This clonotype has ten or more counts. The chain uses TRBV7-2 and TRBJ1-1; weak D call: TRBD1 (6 bases). The CDR3 has 14 residues. V lost 1 base and J lost 2, with 8 bases in between. Germline values: CDR1 SGHTA, CDR2 FQGNSA. DNA of the CDR3: TGTGCCAGCAGCTTAGAGGGGGTTAACACTGAAGCTTTCTTT. It specifies CASSLEGVNTEAFF.

This clonotype occurred many times. CDR3 protein: CASSVAGAGGGTDTQYF. The CDR3 DNA is TGTGCCAGCAGTGTGGCGGGAGCCGGTGGGGGCACAGATACGCAGTATTTT. The chain is built from TRBV27 and TRBJ2-3; 7 positions match TRBD2. This CDR3 has 17 amino acids. CDR1 MNHEY and CDR2 SMNVEV come from the germline V gene (reference sequence). The V and J ends lost 5 bases and 1 base, in that order; junction bases with no gene match: 12.